The 20 T cell receptor beta chains below all came from one sample that was sequenced in a study of spatial heterogeneity in lung cancer. Findings and limits, study-wide: Mutation tallies in tumors tracked expanded intratumoral alpha and beta TCR counts.

Sample time point: sample taken at primary tumor resection. TCRdb passed the 5' RACE reads through MiXCR, listing each CDR3 protein once. This sample has hundreds of distinct CDR3 sequences; under 40% occur once, and the top ten carry 25% to 35%. The antigens these receptors bind are not known. The specimen was lung tumor tissue, collected at surgery. The receptors come from a male donor with early-stage non-small cell lung cancer.

This clonotype qualifies as medium-sized. The chain joins TRBV4-3 to TRBJ1-2, with TRBD1 identical over 8 bases. Germline assignment: CDR1 LGHNA and CDR2 YSLEER. This CDR3 is built from 15 residues. V shed 4 bases and J 8 bases; nucleotides not matched to a gene: 12. CDR3 bases: TGCGCCAGCAGCCTCCTCGACAGGGGCAATCGGGGCTACACCTTC. This gives the protein CASSLLDRGNRGYTF.

J is TRBJ2-7 and V is TRBV5-1; 7 bases are a match to TRBD2. The CDR3 runs to 14 residues. CDR1 is SGHRS and CDR2 is YFSETQ in the germline V gene. V was clipped by 4 bases and J by 1 base; unmatched bases: 5. CDR3: CASSKTSASYEQYF. The DNA of the CDR3 is TGCGCCAGCAGCAAAACTAGCGCGTCCTACGAGCAGTACTTC.

The chain combines TRBV29-1 with TRBJ2-2; TRBD2 aligns across 9 bases. Germline assignment: CDR1 SQVTM and CDR2 ANQGSEA. The J segment lost 7 bases and the V segment lost 5 bases, leaving 5 bases of the junction unmatched. CDR3 length: 13 residues. The CDR3 region is CSVWGLAGGELFF. The CDR3 bases are TGCAGCGTTTGGGGACTAGCCGGCGGGGAGCTGTTTTTT.

A few counts support this clonotype. The V gene is TRBV20-1, the J gene TRBJ2-2; tentative D call: TRBD2 (5 bases). This CDR3 is 15 amino acids long. CDR1 and CDR2 (germline): DFQATT, SNEGSKA (reference sequence). The V end lost 6 bases, the J end lost 1 base, and 15 bases lay between the germline ends. The CDR3 DNA is TGCAGTGCAACCGGACTTACTAAGAACACCGGGGAGCTGTTTTTT. Its protein is CSATGLTKNTGELFF.

This chain joins TRBV6-1 and TRBJ2-6, with 10 bases aligning to TRBD1. The CDR3 has 20 residues. With 4 bases clipped from V and 0 bases from J, the junction kept 12 bases outside the gene matches. Germline lookup yields CDR1 MNHNS and CDR2 SASEGT. Here the CDR3 reads CASSVGDRGLFYSGANVLTF. The CDR3 DNA reads as TGTGCCAGCAGTGTAGGGGACAGGGGCCTATTTTACTCTGGGGCCAACGTCCTGACTTTC.

This chain uses TRBV4-1 with TRBJ2-3; D gene ambiguous. Germline CDR1 and CDR2: MGHRA and YSYEKL. V was trimmed by 0 bases and J by 10 bases, leaving 11 bases between them. The CDR3 is 13 residues long. CDR3 loop: CASSQEAELAQYF. CDR3 bases: TGCGCCAGCAGCCAAGAGGCGGAGTTGGCGCAGTATTTT.

This rearrangement joins TRBV5-1 to TRBJ1-1, with a possible D match to TRBD1 (6 bases). The germline V gene encodes CDR1 SGHRS and CDR2 YFSETQ. The CDR3 has 15 amino acids. V lost 4 bases, J lost 3 bases, and 16 bases lay in between. The DNA for the CDR3 is TGCGCCAGCAGCGCTCCGGGACAAGTGTACACTGAAGCTTTCTTT. This translates into CASSAPGQVYTEAFF. Full variable domain (remainder filled in from reference TRBV5-1 and TRBJ1-1): KAGVTQTPRYLIKTRGQQVTLSCSPISGHRSVSWYQQTPGQGLQFLFEYFSETQRNKGNFPGRFSGRQFSNSRSEMNVSTLELGDSALYLCASSAPGQVYTEAFFGQGTRLTVV.

The V and J genes are TRBV9 and TRBJ1-2; D possibly corresponds to TRBD1 (5 bases). Deletions cut 3 bases from V and 5 bases from J, with 17 bases between. Germline values: CDR1 SGDLS, CDR2 YYNGEE. This CDR3 has 15 residues. The CDR3 DNA follows: TGTGCCAGCAGCGATGGGGACGTTTTTCGGTATGGCTACACCTTC. Amino acids: CASSDGDVFRYGYTF.

In this sample, this clonotype is large (0.1 to 1%). DNA of the CDR3: TGTGCCAGCAGTCGGACTAGCGGGAGCACAGATACGCAGTATTTT. Amino acid sequence: CASSRTSGSTDTQYF. This rearrangement joins TRBV11-2 to TRBJ2-3; 11 nucleotides line up with TRBD2. Trimming took 6 bases from V and 0 from J; bases not matched to a gene: 2. This CDR3 is 15 amino acids long. CDR1 is SGHAT and CDR2 is FQNNGV in the germline V gene.

The gene calls are TRBV4-3 and TRBJ1-1; D is unresolved. Germline V gene data show CDR1 as LGHNA and CDR2 as YSLEER. Deletions cut 1 base from V and 3 bases from J, with 6 bases between. The length of the CDR3 is 13 residues. DNA of the CDR3: TGCGCCAGCAGCCAAGGGTCGGACACTGAAGCTTTCTTT. As protein: CASSQGSDTEAFF.

The V gene is TRBV7-2, the J gene TRBJ2-5; D is uncertain. Trimming left V 5 bases short and J 1 base short, with 14 bases between. The CDR3 has 15 amino acids. CDR1 is SGHTA and CDR2 is FQGNSA in the germline V gene. CDR3 residues: CASSTENRGQETQYF. The CDR3 nucleotides read TGTGCCAGCAGCACCGAGAACCGCGGCCAAGAGACCCAGTACTTC.

By its share, this clonotype is large (0.1 to 1%). This chain uses TRBV24-1 with TRBJ2-1; 9 bases line up with TRBD2. CDR3 length: 16 amino acids. The germline V gene encodes CDR1 KGHDR and CDR2 SFDVKD. With V trimmed by 5 bases and J by 8 bases, 12 bases remained unmatched. The CDR3 reads CATSGGGRVAGDEQFF. As DNA, the CDR3 is TGTGCCACCAGTGGAGGCGGGAGGGTGGCGGGGGATGAGCAGTTCTTC.

The genes are TRBV3-1 and TRBJ2-5; perhaps D is TRBD1 or TRBD2 (5 bases each). V dropped 8 bases and J dropped 5 bases, with 18 bases sitting between them. Germline CDR1 is LGHDT and CDR2 is YNNKEL (reference sequence). There are 14 residues in the CDR3. CDR3 nucleotide sequence: TGTGCCAGCCTAGCCACCCAGGGCGGTGAGACCCAGTACTTC. Amino acid sequence: CASLATQGGETQYF.

This clonotype appeared a few times. This rearrangement joins TRBV3-1 to TRBJ2-7; 8 bases are a match to TRBD2. The CDR3 is 15 residues long. Germline CDR1 and CDR2: LGHDT and YNNKEL (reference sequence). The ends lost 4 bases at V and 0 bases at J; junction bases unmatched: 5. This CDR3 reads CASSPSGSSSYEQYF. In DNA, the CDR3 is TGTGCCAGCAGCCCAAGCGGGAGTAGCTCCTACGAGCAGTACTTC.

This clonotype is medium-sized by share. The J gene is TRBJ2-5, the V gene TRBV20-1; 11 nucleotides line up with TRBD2. Germline lookup yields CDR1 DFQATT and CDR2 SNEGSKA (reference sequence). This CDR3 is 14 amino acids long. Trimming took 5 bases from V and 4 from J; bases not matched to a gene: 6. CDR3 DNA sequence: TGCAGTGCTCCCCGGCTAGCGGGAGGAGAGACCCAGTACTTC. As protein: CSAPRLAGGETQYF.

Within the sample, this clonotype is medium-sized. The chain uses TRBV7-3 and TRBJ2-5; D call uncertain. This CDR3 has 14 amino acids. Germline lookup yields CDR1 SGHTA and CDR2 FQGTGA. The germline V and J ends were trimmed by 5 bases and 5 bases, with 15 bases remaining between them. The CDR3 DNA reads as TGTGCCAGCAGCCCGTTCGCGGCCGGGGAGACCCAGTACTTC. This translates into CASSPFAAGETQYF. Full variable domain (remainder filled in from reference TRBV7-3 and TRBJ2-5): GAGVSQTPSNKVTEKGKYVELRCDPISGHTALYWYRQSLGQGPEFLIYFQGTGAADDSGLPNDRFFAVRPEGSVSTLKIQRTERGDSAVYLCASSPFAAGETQYFGPGTRLLVL.

This clonotype is large (0.1 to 1%) within its sample. The chain links TRBV14 to TRBJ2-7; D gene ambiguous. V was clipped by 4 bases and J by 0 bases, with 10 bases between them. Germline V gene data show CDR1 as SGHDN and CDR2 as FVKESK. The CDR3 contains 14 residues. The CDR3 bases are TGTGCCAGCAGCCGAACACATAGCTCCTACGAGCAGTACTTC. Translating it yields CASSRTHSSYEQYF.

In this sample, this clonotype is large. This chain uses TRBV28 with TRBJ2-1; 9 nucleotides agree with TRBD2. V shed 7 bases, J shed 2 bases, and the junction held 6 bases outside the gene matches. The CDR3 contains 15 residues. The germline V gene encodes CDR1 MDHEN and CDR2 SYDVKM. CDR3 in amino acids: CASIPSGGTYNEQFF. For the CDR3, the DNA is TGTGCCAGCATCCCGAGCGGGGGGACCTACAATGAGCAGTTCTTC.

This clonotype was picked up a small number of times. This rearrangement joins TRBV2 to TRBJ2-2, with 7 bases matching TRBD2. CDR1 and CDR2 from the germline V gene are SNHLY and FYNNEI. Unmatched junction bases numbered 4, after V lost 3 bases and J lost 3 bases. The CDR3 is made up of 15 amino acids. The CDR3: CASSEASGDTGELFF. The CDR3, as DNA: TGTGCCAGCAGTGAGGCTAGCGGCGACACCGGGGAGCTGTTTTTT.

This sequence joins TRBV6-5 and TRBJ1-1, with D tentatively TRBD1 (6 bases). CDR1 and CDR2 from the germline V gene are MNHEY and SVGAGI. Trimming removed 2 bases at V and 3 bases at J, with 10 bases between. The CDR3 runs 14 residues. In DNA form, the CDR3 reads TGTGCCAGCAGTTACGGGGGGGGCTACACTGAAGCTTTCTTT. Protein sequence: CASSYGGGYTEAFF.